This T cell receptor (beta chain) was captured in a study of blood T cells in healthy people across ages. V shed 2 bases, J shed 2 bases, and the junction held 6 bases outside the gene matches. Germline CDR1 is MNHNY and CDR2 is SVGAGI (reference sequence). This CDR3 has 17 residues. The sample providers were healthy Caucasian people from Russia, aged roughly 6 to 100. The draw of peripheral blood yielded around 9.6 milliliters from each donor. The sample holds a few counts of this clonotype. Its antigen is unidentified. Through a sample-barcoded 5' primer and a J-beta primer mix, a second PCR was run for roughly 7 to 11 cycles. TCRdb itself ran the 5' RACE reads through MiXCR, one entry per CDR3 protein. The table shows 700,000 or so distinct CDR3 sequences, with around 43% occurring only once. Study conclusions and caveats: Lack of knowledge of donor CMV status possibly confounded expanded clonotype changes.

This chain joins TRBV6-6 and TRBJ2-5; 12 bases line up with TRBD2. Sequencing was performed on blood. The receptor was isolated from a man older than 75 in good health. This chain's CDR3 is CASSYGLAGKGQETQYF. DNA for the CDR3: TGTGCCAGCAGTTACGGACTAGCGGGAAAGGGGCAAGAGACCCAGTACTTC.